The 19 T cell receptor beta chains given below trace back to one sample, sequenced in a study of cytomegalovirus exposure and HLA in healthy donors. Sequenced by immunoSEQ multiplex PCR; TCRdb stores in-frame clones only, minus some. The sample lists 90,000 to 150,000 clones, around 89% occurring once. Sequencing was done on a sample of PBMCs. The receptors come from a woman under 30 in good health and CMV-seropositive.

This clone has just one count. This sequence joins TRBV5-1 and TRBJ2-1; D gene ambiguous. From germline, CDR1 is SGHRS and CDR2 YFSETQ. The CDR3 totals 16 residues. The ends were cut back, 1 base at V and 0 bases at J, with 11 bases in the middle. This CDR3 is CASSLKLFGSYNEQFF. DNA of the CDR3: TGCGCCAGCAGCTTGAAACTATTTGGCTCCTACAATGAGCAGTTCTTC.

The J gene is TRBJ1-6, the V gene TRBV5-5; D not resolved. CDR1 is SGHKS, CDR2 YYEKEE, per germline (reference sequence). The CDR3 covers 13 residues. Deletions cut 0 bases from V and 7 bases from J, with 5 bases between. The CDR3 DNA sequence: TGTGCCAGCAGCTTGGCGCAGAATTCACCCCTCCACTTT. Protein: CASSLAQNSPLHF.

This clone was detected only once. The genes are TRBV27 and TRBJ1-5; TRBD1 matches 8 bases. The germline V gene has CDR1 MNHEY and CDR2 SMNVEV (reference sequence). The CDR3 contains 14 residues. Trimming took 8 bases from V and 8 from J; bases not matched to a gene: 11. CDR3 amino acids: CASSARQGQKPQHF. The CDR3, as DNA: TGTGCCAGCTCCGCCCGACAGGGGCAGAAGCCCCAGCATTTT.

The rearrangement joins TRBV4-1 to TRBJ1-1; tentatively, D is TRBD1 (5 bases). Germline V gene lookup returns CDR1 MGHRA and CDR2 YSYEKL. The V end lost 0 bases, the J end lost 2 bases, and 10 bases lay between the germline ends. The CDR3 extends over 15 amino acids. In nucleotides, the CDR3 is TGCGCCAGCAGCCAAGAATTGACAGCCAACACTGAAGCTTTCTTT. Its translation is CASSQELTANTEAFF.

The gene calls are TRBV19 and TRBJ1-1; D unresolved. Germline values: CDR1 LNHDA, CDR2 SQIVND (reference sequence). The length of the CDR3 is 15 residues. The V end was cut by 3 bases, the J end by 0 bases, with 11 bases between. CDR3 sequence: CASSIRSELNTEAFF. As DNA, the CDR3 is TGTGCCAGTAGTATCAGATCCGAACTGAACACTGAAGCTTTCTTT.

The chain joins TRBV6-1 to TRBJ1-4, with D perhaps matching TRBD1 (6 bases). CDR3 size: 14 residues. Germline loops: CDR1 MNHNS, CDR2 SASEGT. V was pared by 6 bases and J by 4 bases, with 12 bases between. The CDR3 nucleotides are TGTGCCAGCAGAATAACAGGGAGTAATGAAAAACTGTTTTTT. The encoded protein is CASRITGSNEKLFF.

The genes are TRBV9 and TRBJ2-3; 8 bases map to TRBD2. In germline, CDR1 is SGDLS, CDR2 YYNGEE. This CDR3 spans 19 amino acids. J was trimmed by 4 bases and V by 0 bases; bases with no gene match: 16. CDR3 in DNA: TGTGCCAGCAGCGTAGGCTCCGGAATTTTGCGGGGGGCATCAGATACGCAGTATTTT. Encoded protein: CASSVGSGILRGASDTQYF.

The chain employs TRBV29-1 and TRBJ2-3; TRBD2 might be the D (6 bases). V was cut by 1 base and J by 1 base, with 18 bases left in between. The CDR3 sequence is 17 residues long. Germline V gene sequence: CDR1 SQVTM, CDR2 ANQGSEA. CDR3 loop: CSVEARRVASGTDTQYF. The CDR3 DNA is TGCAGCGTTGAAGCTCGGAGGGTAGCGTCCGGCACAGATACGCAGTATTTT.

The V gene is TRBV7-9, the J gene TRBJ2-1; 9 bases map to TRBD2. The CDR3 runs to 15 residues. Germline V CDR1 and CDR2: SEHNR, FQNEAQ (reference sequence). J lost 2 bases, V lost 7 bases, and 6 bases had no gene match. The CDR3 spells CASMGGGEAYNEQFF. In nucleotides, the CDR3 is TGTGCCAGCATGGGCGGGGGGGAGGCCTACAATGAGCAGTTCTTC.

In its sample, this clone was seen a few times. The gene calls are TRBV5-4 and TRBJ2-7; TRBD2 aligns across 7 bases. The germline V gene has CDR1 SGHNT and CDR2 YYREEE (reference sequence). CDR3 length equals 14 residues. The trim removed 2 bases at V and 6 bases at J, leaving 8 bases unmatched. CDR3 sequence reads: CASSFPWGGSEQYF. In DNA form, the CDR3 reads TGTGCCAGCAGCTTCCCCTGGGGGGGTTCCGAGCAGTACTTC.

This clone was seen a few times. CDR3 amino acids: CASSPLTGSDSPLHF. The CDR3 nucleotides read TGTGCCAGCAGTCCCCTGACAGGGTCGGATTCACCCCTCCACTTT. The chain uses TRBV27 and TRBJ1-6, with 7 bases that match TRBD1. This CDR3 has 15 amino acids. V gave up 5 bases and J gave up 8 bases; unmatched junction bases: 9. Germline values: CDR1 MNHEY, CDR2 SMNVEV (reference sequence).

This clone came up a few times. The genes are TRBV4-2 and TRBJ2-1; D not resolved. Trimming pared 1 base from V and 0 bases from J, leaving 7 bases between. Germline assignment: CDR1 LGHNA and CDR2 YNFKEQ. The CDR3 contains 15 residues. CDR3 sequence reads: CASSQGSSSYNEQFF. The CDR3 DNA reads TGTGCCAGCAGCCAAGGATCTAGCTCCTACAATGAGCAGTTCTTC.

The chain carries TRBV6-6 and TRBJ1-2; no firm D call. V lost 5 bases and J lost 8, with 21 bases in between. CDR1 and CDR2 (germline): MNHNY, SVGAGI (reference sequence). This CDR3 is built from 15 residues. The CDR3 DNA sequence: TGTGCCAGCAGTCCCCCCGGAGGGTACTCCGACGGCTACACCTTC. Its translation is CASSPPGGYSDGYTF.

This sequence joins TRBV6-1 and TRBJ2-3; TRBD2 agrees at 9 bases. V lost 2 bases to trimming and J lost 4 bases; unmatched junction nucleotides: 4. Looked up from germline, CDR1 is MNHNS and CDR2 is SASEGT. The CDR3 consists of 15 residues. Here the CDR3 DNA reads TGTGCCAGCAGTGAAACAGCGGGGGGCTCAGATACGCAGTATTTT. This codes for CASSETAGGSDTQYF.

This rearrangement joins TRBV5-6 to TRBJ1-5; no definite D call. V gave up 1 base and J gave up 0 bases, with 14 bases separating them. This CDR3 region has 17 residues. Germline assignment: CDR1 SGHDT and CDR2 YYEEEE. The CDR3 DNA reads as TGTGCCAGCAGCTTGTTTGATCGGAGTTATAGCAATCAGCCCCAGCATTTT. It is translated as CASSLFDRSYSNQPQHF. The full variable domain, its missing parts supplied by reference TRBV5-6 and TRBJ1-5, is DAGVTQSPTHLIKTRGQQVTLRCSPKSGHDTVSWYQQALGQGPQFIFQYYEEEERQRGNFPDRFSGHQFPNYSSELNVNALLLGDSALYLCASSLFDRSYSNQPQHFGDGTRLSIL.

V is TRBV6-1 and J is TRBJ1-5; 10 bases fit TRBD1. This CDR3 has 15 residues. Germline-derived CDR1 and CDR2 are MNHNS and SASEGT. With 6 bases clipped from V and 2 bases from J, the junction kept 4 bases outside the gene matches. The DNA of the CDR3 is TGTGCCAGCAGGGGTGGGACAGGGGGCAATCAGCCCCAGCATTTT. It yields the protein CASRGGTGGNQPQHF.

V gene TRBV7-8 combines with J gene TRBJ1-4, with TRBD1 identical over 7 bases. Germline V gives CDR1 SGHVS, CDR2 FQNEAQ. This CDR3 region has 14 residues. The V segment lost 5 bases and the J segment 4 bases; nucleotides outside the gene matches: 4. The CDR3 DNA reads as TGTGCCAGCAGCCTCCGGGACAGTAATGAAAAACTGTTTTTT. The encoded protein is CASSLRDSNEKLFF.

This chain connects TRBV7-6 to TRBJ1-2; 9 bases fit TRBD1. From germline, CDR1 is SGHVS and CDR2 FNYEAQ. This CDR3 is 15 amino acids long. J gave up 7 bases and V 0 bases, and 6 bases lay outside the gene matches. Here the CDR3 reads CASSLAIGTGFGYTF. The CDR3 DNA reads as TGTGCCAGCAGCTTAGCAATCGGGACAGGGTTTGGCTACACCTTC.

This chain connects TRBV7-2 to TRBJ1-2, with 10 bases identical to TRBD1. The CDR3 loop spans 14 amino acids. J was trimmed by 4 bases and V by 4 bases; bases with no gene match: 3. From germline, CDR1 is SGHTA and CDR2 FQGNSA. In nucleotides, the CDR3 is TGTGCCAGCAGCTGGGACAGGGGACGCTATGGCTACACCTTC. Translation: CASSWDRGRYGYTF.